This T cell receptor (beta chain) was identified during a study of cytomegalovirus exposure and HLA in healthy donors. Study findings and constraints: Presence/absence comparisons presumed near-even sequencing depth among donors. Association of a missense DCLRE1C variant with TCR beta V- and J-gene trimming was reported in a later analysis. It emerged from a later analysis that several of the most significant clusters appeared to be linked to common viral pathogens.

PCR was performed using 60 Vbeta and 13 Jbeta primers. Method: immunoSEQ multiplex PCR; TCRdb's copy keeps in-frame clones and lacks some. The sample holds about 34,000 clones, roughly 67% seen once. With V trimmed by 0 bases and J by 1 base, 2 bases remained unmatched. The germline V gene has CDR1 LNHDA and CDR2 SQIVND (reference sequence). This CDR3 is 15 amino acids long. As to this clone: As yet, its antigen is unknown.

The TCR was taken from a man aged 35-49 years in good health and CMV-seropositive. V is TRBV19 and J is TRBJ1-1, with 7 bases that match TRBD1. The sequenced sample consisted of PBMCs. The chain's CDR3 is CASSIDNRGNTEAFF. CDR3 coding DNA: TGTGCCAGTAGTATAGATAACAGGGGGAACACTGAAGCTTTCTTT.